This T cell receptor beta chain was retrieved from a study of beta chain features in type 1 diabetes. For the study at large: About 110,000,000 sorted cells were examined across all samples. Study outcomes and limitations: It was possible that PCR favored shorter templates, equally so in patients and controls.

This clone was recorded a few times. Its antigen is unidentified. Expressed TCRB transcripts were sequenced because the entire RNA isolate underwent reverse transcription. Profiled with immunoSEQ multiplex PCR; TCRdb holds only in-frame clones, not every one. The top ten hold 1% to 1.5% of the sample, which has about 220,000 clones, approximately 11% seen once. Only one heparinised blood draw was taken per donor, and its volume averaged around 110 mL. Germline V gene lookup returns CDR1 LNHDA and CDR2 SQIVND (reference sequence). The CDR3 is 14 amino acids. The V gene lost 4 bases and the J gene lost 6 bases, with 13 bases spanning the gap.

The sample comprised central memory CD4+ T cells from blood. V and J are TRBV19 and TRBJ2-4; perhaps TRBD2 as D (6 bases). This TCR came from a man aged 18 to 30 in good health. The CDR3 sequence is CASSRGLSINIQYF. The CDR3 bases are TGTGCCAGTAGTAGGGGACTGTCCATAAACATTCAGTACTTC.